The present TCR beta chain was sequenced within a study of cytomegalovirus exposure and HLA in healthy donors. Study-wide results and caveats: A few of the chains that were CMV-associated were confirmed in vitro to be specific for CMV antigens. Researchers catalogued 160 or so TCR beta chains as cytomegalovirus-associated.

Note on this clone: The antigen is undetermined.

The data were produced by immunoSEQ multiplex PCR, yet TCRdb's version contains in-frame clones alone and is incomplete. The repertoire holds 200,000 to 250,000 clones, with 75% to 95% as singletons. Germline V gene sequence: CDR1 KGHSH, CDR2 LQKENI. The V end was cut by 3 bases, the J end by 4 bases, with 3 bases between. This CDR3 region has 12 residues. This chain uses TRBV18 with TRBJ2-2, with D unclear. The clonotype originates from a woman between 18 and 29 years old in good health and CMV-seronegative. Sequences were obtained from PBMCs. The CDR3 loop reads CASSPITGELFF. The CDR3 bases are TGTGCCAGCTCACCCATCACCGGGGAGCTGTTTTTT.